These 25 T cell receptor beta chains were all obtained from the same sample, sequenced in a study of vaccination effects on CD4 cells after COVID-19. Their antigens are not known. Clones were read by immunoSEQ multiplex PCR, and TCRdb kept only the in-frame ones, dropping some. Among tens of thousands of clones listed, roughly four fifths were seen once. The culture ran for about 11 days, and then CD4+ T cells were isolated. Vaccination of participants consisted of two doses of either the BNT162b2 or mRNA-1273 vaccine. This specimen was CD4+ T cells from PBMCs cultured without peptide, taken after COVID-19 vaccination. The receptors derive from a human donor who received a COVID-19 vaccine.

V is TRBV10-3 and J is TRBJ1-2, with D tentatively TRBD1 (5 bases). Germline V gene data show CDR1 as ENHRY and CDR2 as SYGVKD. V lost 5 bases to trimming and J lost 0 bases, with 10 bases between them. The CDR3 contains 14 residues. In DNA, the CDR3 is TGTGCCATCAGTTTGACAGATTCTAACTATGGCTACACCTTC. Protein product: CAISLTDSNYGYTF.

This clone came up a few times. The V call is TRBV6-2 or TRBV6-3, the J call TRBJ2-1; 8 bases match TRBD2. In germline, CDR1 is MNHEY, CDR2 SVGEGT. The CDR3 contains 15 residues. The J segment lost 8 bases and the V segment lost 5 bases, leaving 11 bases of the junction unmatched. For the CDR3, the DNA is TGTGCCAGCAGTGATCCGGGGGGGCGTATGTATGAGCAGTTCTTC. Amino acids: CASSDPGGRMYEQFF.

This clone came up a few times. This chain connects TRBV5-1 to TRBJ2-1; 8 nucleotides agree with TRBD1. CDR3 length equals 11 residues. Germline CDR1 is SGHRS and CDR2 is YFSETQ. V lost 4 bases, J lost 14 bases, and 5 bases stayed unmatched. CDR3 bases: TGCGCCAGCAGCGACAGGGGATCCAAGTTCTTC. It specifies CASSDRGSKFF.

In this sample, this clone turned up once. V gene TRBV20-1 combines with J gene TRBJ1-1, with D perhaps matching TRBD1 (6 bases). From germline, CDR1 is DFQATT and CDR2 SNEGSKA (reference sequence). Trimming stripped 4 bases from V and 8 bases from J, with 11 bases between. The CDR3 runs 11 residues. In DNA, the CDR3 is TGCAGTGCTACAAGACAGGCGGAAGCTTTCTTT. Protein product: CSATRQAEAFF.

This chain uses TRBV20-1 with TRBJ2-1; D is unresolved. This CDR3 comprises 16 residues. V was cut by 4 bases and J by 3 bases, with 19 bases left in between. Per the germline V gene, CDR1 is DFQATT and CDR2 is SNEGSKA (reference sequence). This CDR3 is CSAIDGISADYNEQFF. In nucleotides, the CDR3 is TGCAGTGCTATTGACGGTATTTCGGCGGACTACAATGAGCAGTTCTTC.

The chain uses TRBV9 and TRBJ2-3; D unresolved. The germline V gene encodes CDR1 SGDLS and CDR2 YYNGEE. There are 13 residues in the CDR3. Deletions cut 1 base from V and 6 bases from J, with 9 bases between. CDR3 sequence (DNA): TGTGCCAGCAGCGTATCCGCTGTGGATACGCAGTATTTT. It yields the protein CASSVSAVDTQYF.

The CDR3 loop reads CASSPTQTDEQFF. CDR3 nucleotides: TGTGCCAGCTCACCAACCCAGACGGATGAGCAGTTCTTC. The V and J genes are TRBV18 and TRBJ2-1; D not resolved. This CDR3 comprises 13 residues. V lost 2 bases and J 8 bases, leaving 10 bases between the germline ends. Germline lookup yields CDR1 KGHSH and CDR2 LQKENI.

The rearrangement uses TRBV11-2 and TRBJ2-2; weak D call: TRBD1 (5 bases). The CDR3 runs to 17 residues. CDR1 and CDR2 (germline): SGHAT, FQNNGV. Trimming shortened V by 1 base and J by 3 bases, and 15 bases separated the two germline ends. CDR3 in amino acids: CASSLGGVPGYTGELFF. CDR3 nucleotides: TGTGCCAGCAGCTTAGGGGGCGTTCCAGGGTACACCGGGGAGCTGTTTTTT.

The rearrangement links TRBV24-1 to TRBJ1-3; D is uncertain. V was pared by 2 bases and J by 0 bases, with 7 bases between. CDR1 and CDR2 from the germline V gene are KGHDR and SFDVKD. This CDR3 spans 15 amino acids. Here the CDR3 reads CATSDSGFSGNTIYF. The DNA for the CDR3 is TGTGCCACCAGTGATTCGGGATTCTCTGGAAACACCATATATTTT.

The chain employs TRBV19 and TRBJ2-5, with 10 bases lining up with TRBD1. The CDR3 contains 14 residues. Unmatched junction bases numbered 3, after V lost 4 bases and J lost 4 bases. The germline gives CDR1 LNHDA, CDR2 SQIVND (reference sequence). CDR3 in amino acids: CASSKGTGVETQYF. The DNA of the CDR3 is TGTGCCAGTAGTAAGGGGACAGGGGTAGAGACCCAGTACTTC.

V is TRBV12-3 or TRBV12-4 and J is TRBJ2-3; D unresolved. Trimming shortened V by 5 bases and J by 2 bases, and 5 bases separated the two germline ends. There are 12 residues in the CDR3. The CDR3: CASSPNTDTQYF. Here the CDR3 DNA reads TGTGCCAGCAGTCCCAACACAGATACGCAGTATTTT.

V is TRBV10-1 and J is TRBJ2-3; no firm D call. Trimming pared 3 bases from V and 1 base from J, leaving 14 bases between. The CDR3 sequence is 16 residues long. Germline CDR1 is WNHNN and CDR2 is SYGVQD (reference sequence). CDR3 sequence: CASSDLGMSGTDTQYF. CDR3 bases: TGCGCCAGCAGTGATCTTGGCATGAGCGGCACAGATACGCAGTATTTT.

This clone was seen once. The junction differs from germline at one of its ends, possibly a read error. This sequence joins TRBV11-3 and TRBJ2-1; the D gene is possibly TRBD2 (5 bases). CDR1 is SGHNT, CDR2 YENEEA, per germline. The CDR3 sequence is 12 residues long. The CDR3 protein is CASSIDYYEQFF. The CDR3 DNA reads as TGTGCCAGCAGCATCGACTACTATGAGCAGTTCTTC.

The rearrangement joins TRBV28 to TRBJ1-2, with D unresolved. There are 13 residues in the CDR3. The V gene's germline CDR1 is MDHEN and CDR2 SYDVKM. Between the trimmed V and J ends, which lost 8 bases and 0 bases, there was a span of 10 bases. The DNA for the CDR3 is TGTGCCAGCGCGGACTTAGCTAACTATGGCTACACCTTC. Encoded protein: CASADLANYGYTF.

This clone occurred once. The chain carries TRBV13 and TRBJ1-3; D remains ambiguous. CDR1 PRHDT and CDR2 FYEKMQ come from the germline V gene (reference sequence). CDR3 length: 14 residues. With 2 bases removed from V and 0 bases from J, the gap between germline ends came to 5 bases. The chain's CDR3 is CASSLRYSGNTIYF. In DNA, the CDR3 is TGTGCCAGCAGCTTACGTTACTCTGGAAACACCATATATTTT.

This chain uses TRBV19 with TRBJ1-5; 7 nucleotides align to TRBD1. Germline CDR1 reads LNHDA; CDR2 reads SQIVND (reference sequence). The junction had 12 bases not matched to a gene; V was cut back by 5 bases and J by 2 bases. CDR3 length: 17 amino acids. CDR3 DNA: TGTGCCAGTAGTGCCGCAACAGGGGCCGCGGGCAATCAGCCCCAGCATTTT. It encodes CASSAATGAAGNQPQHF.

V usage is TRBV18 and J usage is TRBJ1-5; D unresolved. CDR3 length: 13 residues. CDR1 is KGHSH and CDR2 is LQKENI in the germline V gene. Trimming took off 3 bases at V and 2 bases at J, with 5 bases between the two ends. CDR3 nucleotide sequence: TGTGCCAGCTCACCCATTGGCAATCAGCCCCAGCATTTT. Translating it yields CASSPIGNQPQHF.

The chain employs TRBV2 and TRBJ2-1; D is ambiguous. Germline V gene lookup returns CDR1 SNHLY and CDR2 FYNNEI. This CDR3 spans 10 amino acids. The V end was cut by 5 bases, the J end by 8 bases, with 4 bases between. DNA of the CDR3: TGTGCCAGCAGTCGCCATGAGCAGTTCTTC. It encodes CASSRHEQFF. Based on the CDR3 plus reference TRBV2 and TRBJ2-1, the full variable domain is EPEVTQTPSHQVTQMGQEVILRCVPISNHLYFYWYRQILGQKVEFLVSFYNNEISEKSEIFDDQFSVERPDGSNFTLKIRSTKLEDSAMYFCASSRHEQFFGPGTRLTVL.

V usage is TRBV18 and J usage is TRBJ2-2; tentatively, D is TRBD1 or TRBD2 (5 bases each). Looked up from germline, CDR1 is KGHSH and CDR2 is LQKENI. This CDR3 has 17 residues. V lost 3 bases, J lost 3 bases, and 17 bases lay in between. The CDR3 sequence: CASSPFSGQADTGELFF. DNA for the CDR3: TGTGCCAGCTCACCCTTTTCGGGGCAGGCCGACACCGGGGAGCTGTTTTTT.

This chain joins TRBV7-3 and TRBJ2-6; the D gene is possibly TRBD1 (6 bases). The V gene lost 3 bases and the J gene lost 0 bases, with 12 bases spanning the gap. The CDR3 runs to 17 residues. CDR1 and CDR2 (germline): SGHTA, FQGTGA. CDR3 DNA: TGTGCCAGCAGCTTTGGCCAGGGGAACTCTGGGGCCAACGTCCTGACTTTC. Translated, it gives CASSFGQGNSGANVLTF.

The chain employs TRBV2 and TRBJ1-6; no firm D call. The germline CDR1 and CDR2 sequences are SNHLY and FYNNEI. The CDR3 runs 13 residues. Trimming pared 6 bases from V and 4 bases from J, leaving 7 bases between. CDR3 region: CASRGEYNSPLHF. The CDR3 DNA is TGTGCCAGCAGGGGAGAGTATAATTCACCCCTCCACTTT.

This clone was seen only a few times. This chain connects TRBV30 to TRBJ2-5; 11 bases agree with TRBD2. V was clipped by 1 base and J by 1 base; unmatched bases: 5. Germline values: CDR1 GTSNPN, CDR2 SVGIG (reference sequence). This CDR3 region has 16 residues. CDR3 sequence (DNA): TGTGCCTGGAGTGGCTCTAGCGGGGGGATCCAAGAGACCCAGTACTTC. Its protein product is CAWSGSSGGIQETQYF.

The V gene is TRBV6-4, the J gene TRBJ1-2, with D unclear. Germline lookup yields CDR1 MRHNA and CDR2 SNTAGT. This CDR3 is 12 amino acids long. Trimming took off 4 bases at V and 4 bases at J, with 7 bases between the two ends. The CDR3 loop is CASSVARYGYTF. The CDR3 nucleotides read TGTGCCAGCAGTGTAGCCCGCTATGGCTACACCTTC.

The genes are TRBV7-3 and TRBJ1-5; unclear D gene. The V gene's germline CDR1 is SGHTA and CDR2 FQGTGA. Trimming took 4 bases from V and 4 from J, leaving 8 bases between them. The CDR3 runs to 13 residues. The CDR3 coding sequence is TGTGCCAGCAGCTCTGGGCCAAATCAGCCCCAGCATTTT. Its translation: CASSSGPNQPQHF.

This clone was seen a single time. The gene calls are TRBV2 and TRBJ1-2, with D unclear. V dropped 4 bases and J dropped 1 base, with 10 bases sitting between them. Germline V lookup: CDR1 SNHLY, CDR2 FYNNEI. The CDR3 has 14 amino acids. The CDR3 here is CASSVAQINYGYTF. As DNA, the CDR3 is TGTGCCAGCAGTGTCGCCCAGATTAACTATGGCTACACCTTC.